This section outlines one TCR beta chain sequence together with its context. This specimen belongs to a study of cytomegalovirus exposure and HLA in healthy donors. The PCR ran on 60 Vbeta and 13 Jbeta primers. The data were produced by immunoSEQ multiplex PCR, yet TCRdb's version contains in-frame clones alone and is incomplete. The table includes 150,000 to 200,000 clones, more than 70% detected once. The sample was PBMCs. The source of this sequence is a male donor in good health and CMV-seronegative.

The CDR3 DNA reads as TGTGCCAGCATCCCGGGACAGGGATACGAGCAGTACTTC. Translated, it gives CASIPGQGYEQYF. The chain has TRBV28 and TRBJ2-7; 9 bases map to TRBD1. The CDR3 has 13 amino acids. Germline V gene data show CDR1 as MDHEN and CDR2 as SYDVKM. V shed 7 bases and J 4 bases; nucleotides not matched to a gene: 5.